This T cell receptor beta chain was sequenced during a study of human T cells and chemical hapten exposure. Study at large: Epicutaneous patch tests delivered 0.01% DPC to the upper back, with evaluation at 6 days. The study's findings and limits: Significantly more large CDR3 similarity clusters arose among expanded TCRs than among controls.

With regard to this clonotype: Its antigen remains unidentified.

Germline CDR1 and CDR2: LGHNA and YSLEER. The CDR3 extends over 17 amino acids. V lost 0 bases and J 5 bases, leaving 19 bases between the germline ends. TCRdb analysed the RACE reads with MiXCR anew, one entry per CDR3 protein. In the table there are a few hundred thousand distinct CDR3 sequences, 4.5% to 5.5% of which are singletons. Time point denoted: pre-sensitization, week 0. Treatment indicated: therapeutic diphenylcyclopropenone sensitization with weekly scalp DPC. Blood collection happened ahead of applying each patch test. This sequence joins TRBV4-3 and TRBJ1-1; tentative D call: TRBD1 (6 bases). The sequencing used whole blood, collected in connection with sensitization to the hapten diphenylcyclopropenone (DPC). The sequence derives from a woman under 30 with alopecia areata. Some clones in this sample may be carry-over from other donors' samples. Here the CDR3 DNA reads TGCGCCAGCAGCCAAGATAGCGGTGGCAGGGGCTGGACTGAAGCTTTCTTT. Amino acids: CASSQDSGGRGWTEAFF.